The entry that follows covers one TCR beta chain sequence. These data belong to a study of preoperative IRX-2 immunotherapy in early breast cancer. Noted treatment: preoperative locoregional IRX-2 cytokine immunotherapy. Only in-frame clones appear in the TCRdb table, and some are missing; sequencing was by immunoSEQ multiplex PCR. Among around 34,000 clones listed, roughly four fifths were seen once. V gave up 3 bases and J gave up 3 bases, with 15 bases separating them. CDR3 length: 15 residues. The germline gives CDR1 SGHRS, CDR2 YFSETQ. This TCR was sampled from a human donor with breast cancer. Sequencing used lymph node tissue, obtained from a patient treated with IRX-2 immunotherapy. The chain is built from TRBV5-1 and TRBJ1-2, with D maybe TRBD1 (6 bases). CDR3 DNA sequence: TGCGCCAGCAGCTCAGAAACAGGGCAGTACTATGGCTACACCTTC. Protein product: CASSSETGQYYGYTF.